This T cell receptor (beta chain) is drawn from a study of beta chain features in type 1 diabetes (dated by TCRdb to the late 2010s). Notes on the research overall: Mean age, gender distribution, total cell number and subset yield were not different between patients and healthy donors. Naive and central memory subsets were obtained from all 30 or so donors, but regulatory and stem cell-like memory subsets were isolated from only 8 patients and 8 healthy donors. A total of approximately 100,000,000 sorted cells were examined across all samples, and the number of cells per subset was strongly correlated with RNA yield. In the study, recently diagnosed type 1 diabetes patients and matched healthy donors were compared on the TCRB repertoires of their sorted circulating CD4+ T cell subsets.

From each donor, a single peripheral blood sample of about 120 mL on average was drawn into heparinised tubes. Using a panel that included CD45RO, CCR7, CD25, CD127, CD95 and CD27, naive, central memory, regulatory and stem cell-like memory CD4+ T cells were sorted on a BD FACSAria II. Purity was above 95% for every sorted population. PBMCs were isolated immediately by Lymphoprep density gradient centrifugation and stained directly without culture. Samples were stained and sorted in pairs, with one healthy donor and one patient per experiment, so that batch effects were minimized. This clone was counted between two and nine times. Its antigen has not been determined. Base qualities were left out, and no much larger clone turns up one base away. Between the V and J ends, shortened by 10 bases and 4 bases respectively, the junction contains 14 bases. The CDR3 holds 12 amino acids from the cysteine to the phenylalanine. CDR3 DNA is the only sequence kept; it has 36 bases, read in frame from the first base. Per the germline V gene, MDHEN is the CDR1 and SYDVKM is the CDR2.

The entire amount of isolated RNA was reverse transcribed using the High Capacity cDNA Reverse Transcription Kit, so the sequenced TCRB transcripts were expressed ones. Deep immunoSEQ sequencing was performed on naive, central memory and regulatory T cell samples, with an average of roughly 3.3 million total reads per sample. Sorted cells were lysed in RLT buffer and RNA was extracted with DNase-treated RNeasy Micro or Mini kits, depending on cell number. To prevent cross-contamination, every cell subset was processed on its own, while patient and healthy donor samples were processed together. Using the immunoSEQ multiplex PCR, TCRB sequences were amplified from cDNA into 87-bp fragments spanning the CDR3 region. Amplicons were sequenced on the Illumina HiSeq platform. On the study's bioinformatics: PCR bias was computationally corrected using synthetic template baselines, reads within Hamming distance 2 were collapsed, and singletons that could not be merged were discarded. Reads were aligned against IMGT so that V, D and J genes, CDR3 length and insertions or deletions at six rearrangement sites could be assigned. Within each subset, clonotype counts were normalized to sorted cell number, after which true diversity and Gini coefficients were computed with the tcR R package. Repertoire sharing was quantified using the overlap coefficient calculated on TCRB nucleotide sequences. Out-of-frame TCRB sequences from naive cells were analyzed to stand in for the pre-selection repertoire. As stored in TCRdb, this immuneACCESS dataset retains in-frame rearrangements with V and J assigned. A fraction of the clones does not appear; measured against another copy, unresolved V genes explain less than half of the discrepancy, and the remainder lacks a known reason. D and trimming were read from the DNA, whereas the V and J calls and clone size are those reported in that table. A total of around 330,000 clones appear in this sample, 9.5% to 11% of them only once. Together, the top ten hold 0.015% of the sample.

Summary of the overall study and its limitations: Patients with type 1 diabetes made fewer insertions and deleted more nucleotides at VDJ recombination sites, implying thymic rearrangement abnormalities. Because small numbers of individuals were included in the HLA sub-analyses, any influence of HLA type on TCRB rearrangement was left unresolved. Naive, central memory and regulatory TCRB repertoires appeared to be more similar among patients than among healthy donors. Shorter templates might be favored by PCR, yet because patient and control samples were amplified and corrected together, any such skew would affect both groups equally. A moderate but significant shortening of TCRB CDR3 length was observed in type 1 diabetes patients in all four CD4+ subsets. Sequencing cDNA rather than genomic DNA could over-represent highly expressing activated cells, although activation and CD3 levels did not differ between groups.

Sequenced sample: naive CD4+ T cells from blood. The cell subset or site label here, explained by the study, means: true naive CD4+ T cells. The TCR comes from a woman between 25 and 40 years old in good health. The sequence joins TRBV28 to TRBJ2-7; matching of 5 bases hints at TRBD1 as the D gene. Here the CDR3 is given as CAIQDQRYEQYF. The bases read TGTGCCATACAGGATCAAAGGTACGAGCAGTACTTC.